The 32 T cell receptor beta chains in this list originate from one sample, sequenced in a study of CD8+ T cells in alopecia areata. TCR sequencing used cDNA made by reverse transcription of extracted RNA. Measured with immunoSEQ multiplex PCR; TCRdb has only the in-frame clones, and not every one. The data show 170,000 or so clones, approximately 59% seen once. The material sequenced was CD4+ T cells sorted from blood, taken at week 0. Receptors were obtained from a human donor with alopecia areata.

The CDR3 region has the DNA TGTGCCAGTAGTATGGGGGCTAACTATGGCTACACCTTC. It yields the protein CASSMGANYGYTF. The chain joins TRBV19 to TRBJ1-2, with D tentatively TRBD1 (5 bases). V lost 3 bases, J lost 0 bases, and 5 bases lay in between. The CDR3 is 13 residues long. In germline, CDR1 is LNHDA, CDR2 SQIVND (reference sequence).

The CDR3 is CAWMPSGAEETQYF. DNA of the CDR3: TGTGCCTGGATGCCTAGCGGGGCGGAAGAGACCCAGTACTTC. J is TRBJ2-5 and V is TRBV30; 9 bases align to TRBD2. CDR3 length: 14 amino acids. The V and J ends lost 4 bases and 3 bases, in that order; junction bases with no gene match: 6. Germline V lookup: CDR1 GTSNPN, CDR2 SVGIG (reference sequence).

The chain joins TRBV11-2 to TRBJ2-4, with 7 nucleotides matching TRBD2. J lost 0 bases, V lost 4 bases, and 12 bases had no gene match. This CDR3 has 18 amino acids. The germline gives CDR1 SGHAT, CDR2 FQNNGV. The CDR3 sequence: CASSSDEGRVLAKNIQYF. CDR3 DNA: TGTGCCAGCAGCTCCGATGAGGGGAGGGTGCTAGCCAAAAACATTCAGTACTTC.

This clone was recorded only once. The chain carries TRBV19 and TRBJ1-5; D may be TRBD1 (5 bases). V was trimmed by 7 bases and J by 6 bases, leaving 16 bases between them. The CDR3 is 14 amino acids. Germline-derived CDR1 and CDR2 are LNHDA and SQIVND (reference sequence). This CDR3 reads CASTDGAIRQPQHF. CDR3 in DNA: TGTGCCAGTACAGACGGGGCCATACGTCAGCCCCAGCATTTT. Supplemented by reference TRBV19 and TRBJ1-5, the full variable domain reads DGGITQSPKYLFRKEGQNVTLSCEQNLNHDAMYWYRQDPGQGLRLIYYSQIVNDFQKGDIAEGYSVSREKKESFPLTVTSAQKNPTAFYLCASTDGAIRQPQHFGDGTRLSIL.

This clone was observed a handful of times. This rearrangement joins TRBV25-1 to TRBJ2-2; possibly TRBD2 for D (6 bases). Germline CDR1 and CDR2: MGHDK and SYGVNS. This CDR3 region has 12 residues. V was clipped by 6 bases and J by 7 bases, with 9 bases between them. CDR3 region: CASRTAGGELFF. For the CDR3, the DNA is TGTGCCAGCAGGACAGCGGGCGGGGAGCTGTTTTTT. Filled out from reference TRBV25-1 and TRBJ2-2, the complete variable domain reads EADIYQTPRYLVIGTGKKITLECSQTMGHDKMYWYQQDPGMELHLIHYSYGVNSTEKGDLSSESTVSRIRTEHFPLTLESARPSHTSQYLCASRTAGGELFFGEGSRLTVL.

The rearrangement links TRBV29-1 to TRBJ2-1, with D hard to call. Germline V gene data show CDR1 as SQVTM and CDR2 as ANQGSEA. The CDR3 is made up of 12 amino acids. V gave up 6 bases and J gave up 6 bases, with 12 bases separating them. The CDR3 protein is CSVAPASNEQFF. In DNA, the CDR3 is TGCAGCGTGGCGCCAGCTAGCAATGAGCAGTTCTTC.

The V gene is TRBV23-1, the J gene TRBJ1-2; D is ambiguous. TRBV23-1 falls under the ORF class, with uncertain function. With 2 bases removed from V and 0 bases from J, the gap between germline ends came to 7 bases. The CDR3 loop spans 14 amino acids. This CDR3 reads CASSQVNTNYGYTF. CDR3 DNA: TGCGCCAGCAGTCAAGTTAATACTAACTATGGCTACACCTTC.

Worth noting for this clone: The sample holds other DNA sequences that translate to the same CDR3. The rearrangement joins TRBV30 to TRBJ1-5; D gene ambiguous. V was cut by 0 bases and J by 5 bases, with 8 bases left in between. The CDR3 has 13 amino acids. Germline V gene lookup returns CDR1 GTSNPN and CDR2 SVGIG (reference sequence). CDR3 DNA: TGTGCCTGGAGTGTAGGACCGGATCAGCCCCAGCATTTT. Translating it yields CAWSVGPDQPQHF.

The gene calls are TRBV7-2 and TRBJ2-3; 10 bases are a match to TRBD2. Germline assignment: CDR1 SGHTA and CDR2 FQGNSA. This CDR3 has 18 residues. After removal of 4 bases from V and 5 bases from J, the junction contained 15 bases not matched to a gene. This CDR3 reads CASSSPPHSGGAEDTQYF. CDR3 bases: TGTGCCAGCAGCTCGCCACCCCACAGCGGGGGGGCCGAAGATACGCAGTATTTT.

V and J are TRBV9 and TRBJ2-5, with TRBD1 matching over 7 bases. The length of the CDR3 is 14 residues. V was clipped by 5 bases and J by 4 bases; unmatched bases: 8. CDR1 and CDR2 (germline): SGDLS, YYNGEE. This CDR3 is CASSTGAASETQYF. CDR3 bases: TGTGCCAGCAGTACAGGGGCAGCTTCAGAGACCCAGTACTTC.

CDR3 nucleotide sequence: TGCAGCGTAAAGATGAGGTTGAACACTGAAGCTTTCTTT. Protein product: CSVKMRLNTEAFF. The chain combines TRBV29-1 with TRBJ1-1; D gene ambiguous. CDR3 size: 13 residues. Per the germline V gene, CDR1 is SQVTM and CDR2 is ANQGSEA. V was pared by 6 bases and J by 0 bases, with 11 bases between. The entire variable domain, with the rest obtained from reference TRBV29-1 and TRBJ1-1, is as follows: SAVISQKPSRDICQRGTSLTIQCQVDSQVTMMFWYRQQPGQSLTLIATANQGSEATYESGFVIDKFPISRPNLTFSTLTVSNMSPEDSSIYLCSVKMRLNTEAFFGQGTRLTVV.

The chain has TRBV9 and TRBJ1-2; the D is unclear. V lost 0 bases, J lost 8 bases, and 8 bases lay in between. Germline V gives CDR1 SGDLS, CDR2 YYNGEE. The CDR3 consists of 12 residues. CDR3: CASSVGERGYTF. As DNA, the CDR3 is TGTGCCAGCAGCGTAGGGGAAAGGGGCTACACCTTC. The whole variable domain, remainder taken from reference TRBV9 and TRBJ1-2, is DSGVTQTPKHLITATGQRVTLRCSPRSGDLSVYWYQQSLDQGLQFLIQYYNGEERAKGNILERFSAQQFPDLHSELNLSSLELGDSALYFCASSVGERGYTFGSGTRLTVV.

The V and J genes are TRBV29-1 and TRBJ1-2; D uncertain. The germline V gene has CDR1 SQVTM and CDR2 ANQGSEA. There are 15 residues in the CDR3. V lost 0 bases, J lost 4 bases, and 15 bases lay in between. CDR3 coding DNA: TGCAGCGTTGAAGATTATAATGGACGGAGCTATGGCTACACCTTC. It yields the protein CSVEDYNGRSYGYTF. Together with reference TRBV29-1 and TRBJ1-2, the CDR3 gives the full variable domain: SAVISQKPSRDICQRGTSLTIQCQVDSQVTMMFWYRQQPGQSLTLIATANQGSEATYESGFVIDKFPISRPNLTFSTLTVSNMSPEDSSIYLCSVEDYNGRSYGYTFGSGTRLTVV.

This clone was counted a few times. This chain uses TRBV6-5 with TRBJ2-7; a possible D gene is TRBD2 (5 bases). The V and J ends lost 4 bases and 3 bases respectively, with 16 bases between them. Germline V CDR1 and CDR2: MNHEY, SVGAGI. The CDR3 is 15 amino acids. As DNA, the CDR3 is TGTGCCAGCAGTTCACTAGGATTCCCAGGCTACGAGCAGTACTTC. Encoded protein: CASSSLGFPGYEQYF.

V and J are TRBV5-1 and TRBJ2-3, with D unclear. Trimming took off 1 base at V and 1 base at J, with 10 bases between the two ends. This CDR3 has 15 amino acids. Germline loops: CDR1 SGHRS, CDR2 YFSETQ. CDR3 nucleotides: TGCGCCAGCAGCTTGCGCGGTCAGGGCACAGATACGCAGTATTTT. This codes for CASSLRGQGTDTQYF.

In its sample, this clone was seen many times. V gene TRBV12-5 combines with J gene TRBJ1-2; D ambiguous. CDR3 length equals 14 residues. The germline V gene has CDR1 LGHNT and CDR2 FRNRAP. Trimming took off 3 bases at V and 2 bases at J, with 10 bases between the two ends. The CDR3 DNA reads TGTGCTAGTGGTTTCGGCCTGAACAACTATGGCTACACCTTC. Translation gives CASGFGLNNYGYTF.

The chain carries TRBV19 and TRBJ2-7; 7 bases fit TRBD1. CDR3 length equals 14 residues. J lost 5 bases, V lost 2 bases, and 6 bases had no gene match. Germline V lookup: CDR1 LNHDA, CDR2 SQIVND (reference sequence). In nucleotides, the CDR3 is TGTGCCAGTAGTATACAGGGGGTGAATAACGAGCAGTACTTC. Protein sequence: CASSIQGVNNEQYF.

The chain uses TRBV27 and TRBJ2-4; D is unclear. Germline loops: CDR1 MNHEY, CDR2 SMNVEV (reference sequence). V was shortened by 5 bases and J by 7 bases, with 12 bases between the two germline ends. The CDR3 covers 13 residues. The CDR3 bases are TGTGCCAGCAGTCCCCAGAGGAAGAACATTCAGTACTTC. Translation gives CASSPQRKNIQYF.

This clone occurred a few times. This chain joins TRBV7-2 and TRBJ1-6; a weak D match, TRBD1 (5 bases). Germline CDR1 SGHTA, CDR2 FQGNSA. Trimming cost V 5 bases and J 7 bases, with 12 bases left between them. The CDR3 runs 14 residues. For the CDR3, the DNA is TGTGCCAGCAGCCCGGGACCGAGGAATTCACCCCTCCACTTT. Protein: CASSPGPRNSPLHF.

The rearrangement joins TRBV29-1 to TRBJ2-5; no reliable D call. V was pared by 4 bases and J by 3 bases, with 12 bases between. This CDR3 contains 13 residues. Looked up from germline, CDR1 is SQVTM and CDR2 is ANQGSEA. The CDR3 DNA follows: TGCAGCGTTGGGACCAAGCTGAAAGAGACCCAGTACTTC. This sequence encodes CSVGTKLKETQYF. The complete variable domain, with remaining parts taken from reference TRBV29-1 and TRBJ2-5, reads SAVISQKPSRDICQRGTSLTIQCQVDSQVTMMFWYRQQPGQSLTLIATANQGSEATYESGFVIDKFPISRPNLTFSTLTVSNMSPEDSSIYLCSVGTKLKETQYFGPGTRLLVL.

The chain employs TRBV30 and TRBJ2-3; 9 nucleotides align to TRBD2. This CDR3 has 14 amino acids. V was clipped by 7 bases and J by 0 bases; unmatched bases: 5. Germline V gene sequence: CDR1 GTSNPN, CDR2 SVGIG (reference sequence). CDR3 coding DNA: TGTGCCTCGGAGACTAGCGGCAGCACAGATACGCAGTATTTT. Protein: CASETSGSTDTQYF.

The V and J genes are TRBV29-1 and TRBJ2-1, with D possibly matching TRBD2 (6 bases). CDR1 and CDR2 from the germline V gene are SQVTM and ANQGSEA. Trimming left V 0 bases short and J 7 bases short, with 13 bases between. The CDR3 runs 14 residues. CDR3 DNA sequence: TGCAGCGTTGAAGAGATCCGGGGGTCGAATGAGCAGTTCTTC. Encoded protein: CSVEEIRGSNEQFF.

DNA for the CDR3: TGTGCCAGCAGTCGCACAGGGTGGAGCACTGAAGCTTTCTTT. This gives the protein CASSRTGWSTEAFF. The chain has TRBV6-5 and TRBJ1-1; D perhaps matches TRBD1 (6 bases). This CDR3 contains 14 residues. Trimming left V 5 bases short and J 4 bases short, with 14 bases between. Germline CDR1 and CDR2: MNHEY and SVGAGI.

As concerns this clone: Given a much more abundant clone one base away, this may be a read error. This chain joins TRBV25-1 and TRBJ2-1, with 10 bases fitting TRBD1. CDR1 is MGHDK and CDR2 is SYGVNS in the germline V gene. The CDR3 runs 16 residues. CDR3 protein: CATSDSGQGDRDEQFF. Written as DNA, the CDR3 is TGTGCCACCAGTGACAGCGGACAGGGGGACAGGGATGAGCAGTTCTTC.

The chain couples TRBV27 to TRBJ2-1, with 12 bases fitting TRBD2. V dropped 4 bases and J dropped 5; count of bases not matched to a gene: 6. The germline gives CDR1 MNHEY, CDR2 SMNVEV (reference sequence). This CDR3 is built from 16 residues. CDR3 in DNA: TGTGCCAGCAGTTGGGGGACTAGCGGGCCCCACAATGAGCAGTTCTTC. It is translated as CASSWGTSGPHNEQFF.

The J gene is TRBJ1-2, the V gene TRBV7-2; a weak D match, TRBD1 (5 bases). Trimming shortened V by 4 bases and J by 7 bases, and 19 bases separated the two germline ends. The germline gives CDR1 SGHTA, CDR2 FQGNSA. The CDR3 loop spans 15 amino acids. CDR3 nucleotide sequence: TGTGCCAGCAGCTACCGGCTTCAGGGCAGTCTTGGCTACACCTTC. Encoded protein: CASSYRLQGSLGYTF.

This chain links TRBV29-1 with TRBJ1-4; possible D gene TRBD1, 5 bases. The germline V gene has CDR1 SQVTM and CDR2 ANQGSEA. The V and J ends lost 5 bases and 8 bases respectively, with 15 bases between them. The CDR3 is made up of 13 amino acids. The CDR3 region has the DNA TGCAGCGTTTTAGATTCGGGGGGAGAAAAACTGTTTTTT. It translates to CSVLDSGGEKLFF.

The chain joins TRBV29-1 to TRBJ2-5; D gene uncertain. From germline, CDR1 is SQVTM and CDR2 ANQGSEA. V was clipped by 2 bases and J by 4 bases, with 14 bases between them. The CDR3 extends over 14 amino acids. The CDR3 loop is CSVENPGWRETQYF. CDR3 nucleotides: TGCAGCGTTGAAAACCCGGGTTGGCGAGAGACCCAGTACTTC.

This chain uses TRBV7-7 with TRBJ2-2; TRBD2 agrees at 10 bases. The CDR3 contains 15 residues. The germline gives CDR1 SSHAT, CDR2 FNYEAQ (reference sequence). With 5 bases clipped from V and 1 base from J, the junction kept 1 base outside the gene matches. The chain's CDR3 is CASSPSGGNTGELFF. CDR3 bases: TGTGCCAGCAGCCCTAGCGGGGGGAACACCGGGGAGCTGTTTTTT.

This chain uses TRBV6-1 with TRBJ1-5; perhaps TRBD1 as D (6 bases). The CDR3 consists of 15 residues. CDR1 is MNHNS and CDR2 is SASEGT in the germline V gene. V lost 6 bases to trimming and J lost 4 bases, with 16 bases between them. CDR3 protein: CASSLTPRGNQPQHF. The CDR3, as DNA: TGTGCCAGCAGCCTAACACCGAGGGGGAATCAGCCCCAGCATTTT.

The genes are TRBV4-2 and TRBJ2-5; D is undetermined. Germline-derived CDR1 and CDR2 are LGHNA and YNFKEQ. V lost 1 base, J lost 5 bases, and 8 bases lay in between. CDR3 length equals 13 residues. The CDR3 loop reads CASSQVVRETQYF. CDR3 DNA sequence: TGTGCCAGCAGCCAAGTTGTACGGGAGACCCAGTACTTC.

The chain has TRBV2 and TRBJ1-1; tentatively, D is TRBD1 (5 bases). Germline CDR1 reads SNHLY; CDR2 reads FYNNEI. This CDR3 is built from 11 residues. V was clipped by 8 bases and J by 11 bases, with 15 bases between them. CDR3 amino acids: CASDGGASAFF. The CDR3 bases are TGTGCCAGCGATGGCGGGGCGAGTGCTTTCTTT.